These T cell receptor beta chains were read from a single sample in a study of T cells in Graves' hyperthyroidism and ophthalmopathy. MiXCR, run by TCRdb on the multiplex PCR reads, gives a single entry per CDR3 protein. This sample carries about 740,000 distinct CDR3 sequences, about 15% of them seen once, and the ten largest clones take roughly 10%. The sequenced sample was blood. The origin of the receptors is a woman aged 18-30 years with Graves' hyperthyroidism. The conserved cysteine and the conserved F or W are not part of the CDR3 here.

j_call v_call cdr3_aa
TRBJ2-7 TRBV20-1 SARVYSSYEQY
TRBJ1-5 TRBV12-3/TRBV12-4 ASRRGRNQPQH
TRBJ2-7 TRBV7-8 ASSFPAVGGGTYEQY
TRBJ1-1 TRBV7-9 ASRSGEIGTEAF
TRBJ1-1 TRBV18 ASSQGRGLTEAF
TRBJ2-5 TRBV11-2 ASSHGGGLQETQY
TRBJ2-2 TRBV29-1 SVGSGTGGGQRGTGELF
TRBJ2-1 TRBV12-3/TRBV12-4 ASSLGVTADNEQF
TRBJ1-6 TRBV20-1 SASSELYPSYNSPLH
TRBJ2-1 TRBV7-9 ASSSGIEQF
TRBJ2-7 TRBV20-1 SARKAGGSEQY
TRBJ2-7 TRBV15 ATSRGPAGQGAYEQY
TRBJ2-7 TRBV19 ASSLRTGGQHEQY
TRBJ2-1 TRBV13 ASSSSYQESSYNEQF
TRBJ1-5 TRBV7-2 ASSLVEGLGNQPQH
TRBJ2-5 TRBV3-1 ASSQVVGLAEETQY
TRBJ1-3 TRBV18 ASSPAVVSGNTIY
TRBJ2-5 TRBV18 ASSPPTGETQY
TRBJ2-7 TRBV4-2 ASSQESQGFDEQY
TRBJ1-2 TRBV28 ASILRGVVPTYT
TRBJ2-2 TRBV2 ASSENRASGELF
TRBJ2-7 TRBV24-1 AARQRCGTVYEQY
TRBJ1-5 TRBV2 ASSVAGPYSNQPQH
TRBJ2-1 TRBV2 ASLFDSYNEQF
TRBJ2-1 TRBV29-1 SAHLGGPGNEQF
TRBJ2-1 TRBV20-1 SAQGNEQF
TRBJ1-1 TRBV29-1 SARTGGTTEAF
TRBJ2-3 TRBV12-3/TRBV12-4 ASSRNPGADTQY
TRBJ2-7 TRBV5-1 ASRPLAGVDEQY
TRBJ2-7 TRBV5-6 ASSLHGLSTVYEQY
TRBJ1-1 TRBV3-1 ASSQDRGASEAF
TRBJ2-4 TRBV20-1 SARAITGGGPKNIQY
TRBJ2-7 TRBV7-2 ASSFQSGAYEQY
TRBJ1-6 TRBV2 ASSDGFHLH
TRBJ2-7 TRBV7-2 ASSLVPSGAYEQY
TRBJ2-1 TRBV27 ASSFRSGTSGRALFYNEQF
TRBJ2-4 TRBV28 ASSSHRVDIQY
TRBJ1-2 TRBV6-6 ASSYITGHGYT
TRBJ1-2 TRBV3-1 ASSQSFSSYGYT
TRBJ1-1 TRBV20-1 SARGDRTTGTEAF
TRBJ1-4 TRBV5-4 ASSLAQGRRNEKLF
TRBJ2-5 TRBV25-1 ASRGHLQTQETQY
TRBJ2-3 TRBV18 ASSPPQPSTDTQY
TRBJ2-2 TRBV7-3 ASSFVVSRGTSGTNTGELF
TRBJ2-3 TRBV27 ASSPWTSGADTQY
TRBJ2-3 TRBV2 ASILLDFQITDTQY
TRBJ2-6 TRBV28 ASQASLLLSGANVLT
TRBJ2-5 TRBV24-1 ATSDLTVNRETQY
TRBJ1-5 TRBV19 ASTGGRAVYSNQPQH
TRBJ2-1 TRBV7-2 ASSKREGLVEQF
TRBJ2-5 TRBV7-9 ASSSLGRQGLQETQY
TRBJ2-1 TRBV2 ASSGRAGEQF
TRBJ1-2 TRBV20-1 SARASGGVGYGYT